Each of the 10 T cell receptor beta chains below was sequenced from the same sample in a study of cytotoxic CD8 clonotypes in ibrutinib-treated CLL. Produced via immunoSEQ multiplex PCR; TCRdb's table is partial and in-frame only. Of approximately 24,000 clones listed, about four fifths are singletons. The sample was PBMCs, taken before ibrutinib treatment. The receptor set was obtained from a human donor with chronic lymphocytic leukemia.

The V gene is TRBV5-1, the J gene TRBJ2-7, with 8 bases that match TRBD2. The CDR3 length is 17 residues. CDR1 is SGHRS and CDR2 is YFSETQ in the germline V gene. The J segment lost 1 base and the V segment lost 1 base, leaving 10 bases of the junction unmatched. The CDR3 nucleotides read TGCGCCAGCAGCTTGAGCGGGAGTCCAAAACAGTCCTACGAGCAGTACTTC. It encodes CASSLSGSPKQSYEQYF.

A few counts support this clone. DNA for the CDR3: TGCGCCAGCAGCCCTCTTAACAGGGCTGGAGGCGGCTACACCTTC. This codes for CASSPLNRAGGGYTF. The V gene is TRBV4-1, the J gene TRBJ1-2; weak D call: TRBD1 (6 bases). The CDR3 totals 15 residues. Trimming took 4 bases from V and 8 from J, leaving 20 bases between them. Germline CDR1 reads MGHRA; CDR2 reads YSYEKL.

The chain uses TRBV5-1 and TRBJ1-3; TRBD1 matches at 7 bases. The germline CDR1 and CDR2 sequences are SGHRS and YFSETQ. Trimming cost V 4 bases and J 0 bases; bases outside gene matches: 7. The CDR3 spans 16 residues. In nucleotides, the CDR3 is TGCGCCAGCAGCCCGAGACAGGGTAACTCTGGAAACACCATATATTTT. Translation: CASSPRQGNSGNTIYF.

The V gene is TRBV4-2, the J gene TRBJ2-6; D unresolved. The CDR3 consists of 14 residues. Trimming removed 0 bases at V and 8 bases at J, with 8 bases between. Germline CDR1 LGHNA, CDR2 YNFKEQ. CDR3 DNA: TGTGCCAGCAGCCAAGAAGAGGTCTCCAACGTCCTGACTTTC. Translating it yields CASSQEEVSNVLTF.

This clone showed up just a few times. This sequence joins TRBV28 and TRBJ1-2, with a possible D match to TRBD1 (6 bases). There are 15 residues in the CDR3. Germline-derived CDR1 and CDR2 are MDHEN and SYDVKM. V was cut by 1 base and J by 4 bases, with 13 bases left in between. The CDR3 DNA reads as TGTGCCAGCAGTTTATCAGGCCAGGGGTTCTATGGCTACACCTTC. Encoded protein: CASSLSGQGFYGYTF.

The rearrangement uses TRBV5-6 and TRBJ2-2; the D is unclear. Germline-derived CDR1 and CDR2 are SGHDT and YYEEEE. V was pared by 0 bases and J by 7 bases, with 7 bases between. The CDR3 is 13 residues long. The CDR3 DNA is TGTGCCAGCAGCTTGGAAAGAAGCGGGGAGCTGTTTTTT. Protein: CASSLERSGELFF.

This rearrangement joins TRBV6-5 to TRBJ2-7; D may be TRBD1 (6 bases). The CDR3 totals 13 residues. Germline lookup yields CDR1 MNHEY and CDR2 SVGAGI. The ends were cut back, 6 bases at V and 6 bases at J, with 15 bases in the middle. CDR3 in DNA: TGTGCCAGCAGACCGCAAGGGGGTGGCGAGCAGTACTTC. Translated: CASRPQGGGEQYF.

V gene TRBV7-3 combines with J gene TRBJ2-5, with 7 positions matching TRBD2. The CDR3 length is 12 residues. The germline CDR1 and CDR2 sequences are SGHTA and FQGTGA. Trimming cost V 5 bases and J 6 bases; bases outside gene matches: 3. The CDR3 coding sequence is TGTGCCAGCAGCCTCGGGGGGAAGACCCAGTACTTC. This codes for CASSLGGKTQYF.

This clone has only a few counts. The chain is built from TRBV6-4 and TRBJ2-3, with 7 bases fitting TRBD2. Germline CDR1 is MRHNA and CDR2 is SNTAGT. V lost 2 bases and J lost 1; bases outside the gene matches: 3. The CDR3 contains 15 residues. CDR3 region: CASSDQAGGTDTQYF. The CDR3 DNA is TGTGCCAGCAGTGACCAGGCGGGAGGCACAGATACGCAGTATTTT.

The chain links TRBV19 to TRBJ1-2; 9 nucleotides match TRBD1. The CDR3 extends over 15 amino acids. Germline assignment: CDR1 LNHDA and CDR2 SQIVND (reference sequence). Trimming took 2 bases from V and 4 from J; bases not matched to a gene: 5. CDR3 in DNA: TGTGCCAGTAGTATAACAGGGGGCGACGGCTATGGCTACACCTTC. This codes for CASSITGGDGYGYTF.